Presented here are 9 T cell receptor beta chains from one specimen sequenced in a study of T cell repertoires in cytomegalovirus infection. One entry per CDR3 protein, called by TCRdb with MiXCR from the reads. Among under 850,000 distinct CDR3 sequences, roughly 36% were seen once, and the ten largest hold under 3%. The specimen was PBMCs. The source of these receptors is a human donor in good health (CMV status not recorded). Some clones in this sample may be carry-over from other donors' samples.

The rearrangement uses TRBV10-3 and TRBJ2-7, with 7 nucleotides matching TRBD1. V lost 1 base, J lost 0 bases, and 3 bases stayed unmatched. The CDR3 sequence is 15 residues long. The V gene's germline CDR1 is ENHRY and CDR2 SYGVKD. In DNA form, the CDR3 reads TGTGCCATCAGTGAGTTACAGGGGCCCTCCTACGAGCAGTACTTC. Its protein is CAISELQGPSYEQYF.

The chain is built from TRBV28 and TRBJ1-2; 8 nucleotides align to TRBD1. V lost 3 bases to trimming and J lost 8 bases; unmatched junction nucleotides: 11. The CDR3 consists of 15 residues. Germline V gives CDR1 MDHEN, CDR2 SYDVKM. The DNA for the CDR3 is TGTGCCAGCAGTTTGGGCAGGGGGCTGATCTCGGGCTACACCTTC. Amino acids: CASSLGRGLISGYTF.

This sequence joins TRBV4-2 and TRBJ1-4; 10 bases are shared with TRBD1. The CDR3 loop spans 16 amino acids. Germline loops: CDR1 LGHNA, CDR2 YNFKEQ. V gave up 4 bases and J gave up 3 bases; unmatched junction bases: 5. The CDR3 spells CASSPEGTGANEKLFF. CDR3 DNA sequence: TGTGCCAGCAGCCCAGAAGGGACAGGGGCTAATGAAAAACTGTTTTTT.

The sample holds a few counts of this clonotype. V and J are TRBV5-1 and TRBJ2-7, with a tentative D call TRBD1 (6 bases). The V and J ends lost 4 bases and 4 bases respectively, with 9 bases between them. This CDR3 is built from 12 residues. CDR1 and CDR2 from the germline V gene are SGHRS and YFSETQ. The CDR3 here is CASSKGGYEQYF. The DNA of the CDR3 is TGCGCCAGCAGCAAAGGGGGTTACGAGCAGTACTTC.

Of note for this clonotype: Since the CDR3 does not end with the conserved phenylalanine or tryptophan, this likely comes from a read error. The chain links TRBV25-1 to TRBJ2-7; tentatively, D is TRBD1 (5 bases). Germline-derived CDR1 and CDR2 are MGHDK and SYGVNS. V lost 4 bases to trimming and J lost 6 bases, with 22 bases between them. The CDR3 length is 16 residues. The CDR3 DNA reads as TGTGCCAGCAGTGGAATCACAGGAACCCTCCGTAGCGAGCAGTACTTA. This sequence encodes CASSGITGTLRSEQYL.

CDR3 amino acids: CASSPGTSESSYNEQFF. The CDR3, as DNA: TGTGCCAGCAGCCCCGGGACTAGTGAAAGCTCCTACAATGAGCAGTTCTTC. V usage is TRBV11-2 and J usage is TRBJ2-1; the match to TRBD2 covers 8 bases. J gave up 0 bases and V 5 bases, and 9 bases lay outside the gene matches. Germline-derived CDR1 and CDR2 are SGHAT and FQNNGV. There are 17 residues in the CDR3. The full variable domain, with the rest looked up from reference TRBV11-2 and TRBJ2-1, is EAGVAQSPRYKIIEKRQSVAFWCNPISGHATLYWYQQILGQGPKLLIQFQNNGVVDDSQLPKDRFSAERLKGVDSTLKIQPAKLEDSAVYLCASSPGTSESSYNEQFFGPGTRLTVL.

This clonotype was seen a handful of times. CDR3: CSARESGLQETQYF. Here the CDR3 DNA reads TGCAGTGCTAGAGAAAGCGGGTTACAAGAGACCCAGTACTTC. This chain joins TRBV20-1 and TRBJ2-5; perhaps TRBD2 as D (6 bases). Germline V lookup: CDR1 DFQATT, CDR2 SNEGSKA (reference sequence). V dropped 0 bases and J dropped 2 bases, with 10 bases sitting between them. The CDR3 spans 14 residues.

This clonotype was picked up a small number of times. This chain joins TRBV28 and TRBJ1-4; tentatively, D is TRBD1 (6 bases). Trimming left V 9 bases short and J 5 bases short, with 25 bases between. Germline V gives CDR1 MDHEN, CDR2 SYDVKM. This CDR3 is built from 17 residues. In DNA form, the CDR3 reads TGTGCCAGTTTTTCCGGAGGCAGGGGTCGCTACAATGAAAAACTGTTTTTT. The encoded protein is CASFSGGRGRYNEKLFF. The entire variable domain, with the rest obtained from reference TRBV28 and TRBJ1-4, is as follows: DVKVTQSSRYLVKRTGEKVFLECVQDMDHENMFWYRQDPGLGLRLIYFSYDVKMKEKGDIPEGYSVSREKKERFSLILESASTNQTSMYLCASFSGGRGRYNEKLFFGSGTQLSVL.

This clonotype occurred a few times. The chain carries TRBV20-1 and TRBJ2-7, with 8 bases matching TRBD1. V dropped 6 bases and J dropped 4; count of bases not matched to a gene: 2. This CDR3 has 11 residues. CDR1 is DFQATT and CDR2 is SNEGSKA in the germline V gene (reference sequence). Here the CDR3 reads CSANRGYEQYF. The CDR3 DNA reads as TGCAGTGCAAACAGGGGGTACGAGCAGTACTTC.